The 14 T cell receptor beta chains reported below all come from one sample, sequenced in a study of cytomegalovirus exposure and HLA in healthy donors. This PCR relied on a set of 60 Vbeta primers and 13 Jbeta primers. TCRdb's table, derived via immunoSEQ multiplex PCR, lists solely in-frame clones and lacks some. The sample holds roughly 130,000 clones; more than 70% are singletons and the top ten take 0.85% to 1.3%. Source material: PBMCs. Receptor source: a human donor in good health.

V usage is TRBV11-2 and J usage is TRBJ1-5, with 7 bases lining up with TRBD1. The CDR3 totals 15 residues. V lost 5 bases and J lost 6; bases outside the gene matches: 10. Looked up from germline, CDR1 is SGHAT and CDR2 is FQNNGV. CDR3 amino acids: CASSPDREGSQPQHF. The CDR3 bases are TGTGCCAGCAGCCCCGACAGGGAAGGCAGTCAGCCCCAGCATTTT.

V is TRBV5-1 and J is TRBJ2-7; TRBD2 matches at 7 bases. The V segment lost 4 bases and the J segment 0 bases; nucleotides outside the gene matches: 7. Germline V lookup: CDR1 SGHRS, CDR2 YFSETQ. This CDR3 is built from 15 residues. CDR3 in amino acids: CASSERGVVSYEQYF. The CDR3 nucleotides are TGCGCCAGCAGCGAACGGGGGGTCGTCTCCTACGAGCAGTACTTC.

Notes on this clone: An end of the junction differs from the germline gene, which may be a read error. J is TRBJ2-4 and V is TRBV7-8, with D possibly matching TRBD2 (7 bases). The CDR3 extends over 13 amino acids. CDR1 and CDR2 from the germline V gene are SGHVS and FQNEAQ. CDR3 in DNA: TGTGCCAGCAGCTTAGCCGGCCGGGGGGCCCCTGGCTTC. Translating it yields CASSLAGRGAPGF.

This clone appeared a few times. V is TRBV6-1 and J is TRBJ2-7; weak D call: TRBD1 (6 bases). Germline CDR1 is MNHNS and CDR2 is SASEGT. V gave up 6 bases and J gave up 5 bases, with 20 bases separating them. The CDR3 loop spans 15 amino acids. CDR3 in amino acids: CASSEQTGPPNEQYF. In DNA form, the CDR3 reads TGTGCCAGCAGCGAACAGACAGGACCCCCCAACGAGCAGTACTTC.

Worth noting for this clone: One end of the junction varies from germline; a read error may be responsible. The chain recombines TRBV7-9 with TRBJ1-1; 12 bases line up with TRBD1. This CDR3 has 15 amino acids. CDR1 is SEHNR, CDR2 FQNEAQ, per germline (reference sequence). The CDR3 protein is CSSSLEGQGATEAFF. CDR3 sequence (DNA): TGTTCCAGCAGCTTAGAGGGACAGGGGGCCACTGAAGCTTTCTTT.

The chain joins TRBV2 to TRBJ1-6, with 7 nucleotides matching TRBD1. With 9 bases clipped from V and 10 bases from J, the junction kept 9 bases outside the gene matches. Germline CDR1 SNHLY, CDR2 FYNNEI. CDR3 size: 13 residues. The CDR3 protein is CASDTGVGSPLHF. In DNA, the CDR3 is TGTGCCAGTGACACAGGGGTGGGATCACCCCTCCACTTT.

In this sample, this clone turned up a few times. This rearrangement joins TRBV29-1 to TRBJ2-7; 7 nucleotides agree with TRBD1. Germline V gene data show CDR1 as SQVTM and CDR2 as ANQGSEA. CDR3 length: 14 residues. V was pared by 4 bases and J by 0 bases, with 6 bases of the junction left unmatched. CDR3 DNA sequence: TGCAGCGTTGGGGGTCGGACAGGCTCCTACGAGCAGTACTTC. Amino acid sequence: CSVGGRTGSYEQYF.

The CDR3 here is CASSTDSRTGNTIYF. The DNA for the CDR3 is TGTGCCAGCAGCACTGACAGCCGCACTGGAAACACCATATATTTT. The rearrangement uses TRBV7-2 and TRBJ1-3; TRBD1 is a possible D gene (5 bases). The CDR3 extends over 15 amino acids. V shed 5 bases and J shed 2 bases, with 13 bases lying between them. CDR1 is SGHTA, CDR2 FQGNSA, per germline.

This clone was seen a handful of times. V is TRBV28 and J is TRBJ2-7; D is possibly TRBD1 (6 bases). The CDR3 runs to 14 residues. Germline values: CDR1 MDHEN, CDR2 SYDVKM. Trimming left V 5 bases short and J 1 base short, with 12 bases between. The CDR3 coding sequence is TGTGCCAGCAGTCCTCTAGGACAGTCCTACGAGCAGTACTTC. Its translation is CASSPLGQSYEQYF.

This chain joins TRBV5-1 and TRBJ2-7; 7 bases match TRBD1. The CDR3 contains 13 residues. V lost 4 bases, J lost 6 bases, and 7 bases stayed unmatched. Germline V gene lookup returns CDR1 SGHRS and CDR2 YFSETQ. CDR3 residues: CASSPTGTAEQYF. The CDR3 nucleotides read TGCGCCAGCAGCCCCACCGGGACAGCCGAGCAGTACTTC.

In this sample, this clone turned up a few times. V gene TRBV5-6 combines with J gene TRBJ2-1; D is unclear. The CDR3 sequence is 15 residues long. Germline assignment: CDR1 SGHDT and CDR2 YYEEEE. With 4 bases removed from V and 0 bases from J, the gap between germline ends came to 11 bases. The CDR3 loop reads CASSPVTSSYNEQFF. The CDR3 DNA follows: TGTGCCAGCAGCCCGGTGACAAGCTCCTACAATGAGCAGTTCTTC.

This clone came up once. This chain uses TRBV4-3 with TRBJ2-4; maybe TRBD2 (5 bases). CDR3 length: 15 residues. With 1 base removed from V and 0 bases from J, the gap between germline ends came to 7 bases. Germline CDR1 LGHNA, CDR2 YSLEER. CDR3 sequence: CASSQVGLAKNIQYF. The CDR3 bases are TGCGCCAGCAGCCAAGTAGGACTAGCCAAAAACATTCAGTACTTC.

The gene calls are TRBV28 and TRBJ2-2; 11 bases match TRBD1. Trimming removed 4 bases from V and 6 bases from J; junction bases left unmatched: 1. Germline V gene lookup returns CDR1 MDHEN and CDR2 SYDVKM. The CDR3 loop spans 14 amino acids. This chain's CDR3 is CASSWTGGSGELFF. The DNA of the CDR3 is TGTGCCAGCAGTTGGACAGGGGGCTCCGGGGAGCTGTTTTTT.

The CDR3 is CASSMVQLGTDTQYF. CDR3 sequence (DNA): TGTGCCAGTAGTATGGTGCAACTAGGGACAGATACGCAGTATTTT. The rearrangement links TRBV19 to TRBJ2-3; D may be TRBD2 (5 bases). The CDR3 extends over 15 amino acids. The V gene's germline CDR1 is LNHDA and CDR2 SQIVND (reference sequence). The V end was cut by 3 bases, the J end by 3 bases, with 13 bases between.